The present T cell receptor beta chain was sequenced within a study of T-cell memory formation after mild COVID-19. General study findings and limits: Confirmation of SARS-CoV-2 specificity was lacking for second-wave clones peaking day 37. Within pre-infection memory, some responding clones were found, suggesting cross-reactive memory joined. Clones that contracted clustered mainly in CM and EM if CD4+ and in EMRA if CD8+.

There are a few counts of this clonotype. Its cognate antigen is unknown. V was shortened by 3 bases and J by 3 bases, with 10 bases between the two germline ends. CDR1 is DFQATT and CDR2 is SNEGSKA in the germline V gene (reference sequence). The CDR3 runs to 13 residues. Each CDR3 protein is one row after TCRdb ran MiXCR on the 5' RACE reads. This sample yields around 510,000 distinct CDR3 sequences, of which roughly 21% are seen a single time; about 8.4% belongs to the top ten. The TCR was taken from an adult woman who had mild COVID-19 (a few samples of this study predate the infection). Cell type and time point are not known. The sample comprised PBMCs or a T cell subset sorted from them (not recorded which). The chain recombines TRBV20-1 with TRBJ2-3; D remains ambiguous. CDR3 protein: CSARVLTTDTQYF. The CDR3 DNA follows: TGCAGTGCTAGGGTCCTAACAACAGATACGCAGTATTTT.